This T cell receptor beta chain was found in a study of CD8 T cells in ankylosing spondylitis. Findings and limits, study-wide: Several highly homologous variants formed a TCR beta motif that appeared characteristic of ankylosing spondylitis blood.

The germline V gene encodes CDR1 SGHDT and CDR2 YYEEEE. The CDR3 totals 13 residues. The junction had 7 bases not matched to a gene; V was cut back by 4 bases and J by 7 bases. This clonotype was found many times. The antigen remains unidentified. By quantitative 5'-RACE with molecular barcodes, the TCR beta libraries were made. Each CDR3 protein gets one entry after TCRdb re-called the 5' RACE reads with MiXCR. The sample contains 150,000 to 200,000 distinct CDR3 sequences, around a third of which appear only once. Sequences were obtained from synovial fluid, either unsorted or a sorted T cell fraction (not recorded which). The source is a male donor with ankylosing spondylitis. The V and J genes are TRBV5-6 and TRBJ1-2; 7 bases are shared with TRBD1. In DNA form, the CDR3 reads TGTGCCAGCAGCCCGACAGGGCTTAGTGGCTACACCTTC. Translation: CASSPTGLSGYTF.